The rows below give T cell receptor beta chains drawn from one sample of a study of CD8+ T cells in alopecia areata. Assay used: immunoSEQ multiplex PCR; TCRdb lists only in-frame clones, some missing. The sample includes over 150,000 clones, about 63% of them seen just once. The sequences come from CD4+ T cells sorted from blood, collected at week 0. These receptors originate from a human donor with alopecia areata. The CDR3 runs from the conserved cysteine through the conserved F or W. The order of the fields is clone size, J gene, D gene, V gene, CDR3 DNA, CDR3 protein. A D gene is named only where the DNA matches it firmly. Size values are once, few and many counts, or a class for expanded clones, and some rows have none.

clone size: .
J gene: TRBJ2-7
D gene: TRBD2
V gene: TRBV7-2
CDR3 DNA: TGTGCCAGCAGCTTGGGTGGGACTAGCCAAGAGCAGTACTTC
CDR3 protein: CASSLGGTSQEQYF

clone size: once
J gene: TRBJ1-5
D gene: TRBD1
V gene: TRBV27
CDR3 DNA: TGTGCCAGCAGTTCACTACGGGACAGGGGGCCTATTCAGCCCCAGCATTTT
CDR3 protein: CASSSLRDRGPIQPQHF

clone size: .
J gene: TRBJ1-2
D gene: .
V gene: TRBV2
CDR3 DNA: TGTGCCAGCAGCCACCCACCCTTCTATGGCTACACCTTC
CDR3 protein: CASSHPPFYGYTF

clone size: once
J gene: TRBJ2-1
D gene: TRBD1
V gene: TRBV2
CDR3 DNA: TGTTCCAGCGACACCACCGGGACAGGGAACAATGAGCAGTTCTTC
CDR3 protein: CSSDTTGTGNNEQFF

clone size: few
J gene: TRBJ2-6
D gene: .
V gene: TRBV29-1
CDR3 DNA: TGCAGCGTTGAGTTCTCTGGGGCCAACGTCCTGACTTTC
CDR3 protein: CSVEFSGANVLTF

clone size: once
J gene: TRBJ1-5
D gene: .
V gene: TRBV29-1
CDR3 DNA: TGCAGCGTTGAAGGACATCACTCTCAGCCCCAGCATTTT
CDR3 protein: CSVEGHHSQPQHF

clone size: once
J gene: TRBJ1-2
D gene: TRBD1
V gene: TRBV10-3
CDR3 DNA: TGTGCCATCAGCGCCGGGACAGAAAGTTATGGCTACACCTTC
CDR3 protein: CAISAGTESYGYTF

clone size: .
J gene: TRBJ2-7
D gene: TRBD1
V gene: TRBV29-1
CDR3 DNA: TGCAGCGCCGTCTTAGACGACAGGGGGCGGAACGAGCAGTACTTC
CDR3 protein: CSAVLDDRGRNEQYF

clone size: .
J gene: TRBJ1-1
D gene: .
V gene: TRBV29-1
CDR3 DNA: TGCAGCGTTGACTCCAACACTGAAGCTTTCTTT
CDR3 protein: CSVDSNTEAFF

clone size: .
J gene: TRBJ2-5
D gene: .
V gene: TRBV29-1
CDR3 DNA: TGCAGCGTTGAACCCTGGACAGCCCAACGACTTCAAGAGACCCAGTACTTC
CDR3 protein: CSVEPWTAQRLQETQYF

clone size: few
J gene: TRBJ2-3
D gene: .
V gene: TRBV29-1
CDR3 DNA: TGCAGCGTAACTTTCACAGATACGCAGTATTTT
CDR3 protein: CSVTFTDTQYF

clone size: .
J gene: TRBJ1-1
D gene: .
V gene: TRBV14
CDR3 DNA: TGTGCCAGCAGCCAGCTGGGCCGATACACTGAAGCTTTCTTT
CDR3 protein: CASSQLGRYTEAFF

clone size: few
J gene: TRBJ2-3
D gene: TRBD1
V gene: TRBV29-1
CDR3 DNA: TGCAGCGTGAAACTTCGACAGGGTAATACGCAGTATTTT
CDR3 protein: CSVKLRQGNTQYF

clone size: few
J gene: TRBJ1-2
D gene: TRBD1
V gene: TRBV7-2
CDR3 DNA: TGTGCCAGCAGCTTAGCGATCCCAGGGGGGCATGGCTACACCTTC
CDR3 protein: CASSLAIPGGHGYTF

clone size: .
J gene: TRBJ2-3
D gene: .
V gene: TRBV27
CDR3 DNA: TGTGCCAGCAGTCACCGGGATTTCACAGATACGCAGTATTTT
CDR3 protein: CASSHRDFTDTQYF

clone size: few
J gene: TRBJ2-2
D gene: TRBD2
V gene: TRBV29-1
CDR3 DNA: TGCAGCGTGACCCAGCCGGGGGGCGGGGAGCTGTTTTTT
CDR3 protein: CSVTQPGGGELFF

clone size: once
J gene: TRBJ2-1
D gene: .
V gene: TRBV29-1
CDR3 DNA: TGCAGCGTTGAAGTCGGTGAGCAGTTCTTC
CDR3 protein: CSVEVGEQFF

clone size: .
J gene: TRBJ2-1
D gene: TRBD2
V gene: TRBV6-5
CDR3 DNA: TGTGCCAGCAGTTACTCCCCAGCGGGGGGGTGGGGTGAGCAGTTCTTC
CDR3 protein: CASSYSPAGGWGEQFF

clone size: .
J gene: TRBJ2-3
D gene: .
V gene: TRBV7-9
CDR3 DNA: TGTGCCAGCAGCTTAACTAGCAATATCGGGACAGATACGCAGTATTTT
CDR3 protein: CASSLTSNIGTDTQYF

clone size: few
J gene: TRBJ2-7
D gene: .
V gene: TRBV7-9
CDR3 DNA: TGTGCCAGCGGGGACGGATCCTACGAGCAGTACTTC
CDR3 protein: CASGDGSYEQYF

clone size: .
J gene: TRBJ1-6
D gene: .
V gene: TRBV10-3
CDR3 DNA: TGTGCCATCCGCCGGGACCTAACCACGAATCCACCCCTCCACTTT
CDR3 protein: CAIRRDLTTNPPLHF

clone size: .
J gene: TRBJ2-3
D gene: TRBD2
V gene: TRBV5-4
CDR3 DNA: TGTGCCAGCAGCGGGCGGCTAGCGGGGGGCACAGATACGCAGTATTTT
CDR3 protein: CASSGRLAGGTDTQYF

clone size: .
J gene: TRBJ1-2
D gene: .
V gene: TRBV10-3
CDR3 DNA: TGTGCCATCAGTGGTAAGGGGTCCAGCGACTATGGCTACACCTTC
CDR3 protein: CAISGKGSSDYGYTF

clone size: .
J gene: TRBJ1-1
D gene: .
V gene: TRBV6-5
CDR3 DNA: TGTGCCACCCATAGGCACACTGAAGCTTTCTTT
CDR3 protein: CATHRHTEAFF

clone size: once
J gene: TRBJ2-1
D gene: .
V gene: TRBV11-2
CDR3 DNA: TGTGCCAGCAGCTTATTACTAGCTTCATCGGTCAATGAGCAGTTCTTC
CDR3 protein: CASSLLLASSVNEQFF

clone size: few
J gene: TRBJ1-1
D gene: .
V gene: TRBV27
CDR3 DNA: TGTGCCAGCAGGAATGTAGGCGGCGAAGCTTTCTTT
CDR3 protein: CASRNVGGEAFF

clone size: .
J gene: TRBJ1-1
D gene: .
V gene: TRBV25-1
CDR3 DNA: TGTGCCAGCAGGTCCGGGACGTGGAACACTGAAGCTTTCTTT
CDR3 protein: CASRSGTWNTEAFF

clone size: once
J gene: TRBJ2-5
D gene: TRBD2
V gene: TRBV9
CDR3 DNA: TGTGCCAGCAGCGTAGCTAGCGGGGGGGAGACCCAGTACTTC
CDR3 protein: CASSVASGGETQYF

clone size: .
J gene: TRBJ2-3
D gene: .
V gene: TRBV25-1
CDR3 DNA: TGTGCCAGCAGTGTATTAGATACGCAGTATTTT
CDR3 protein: CASSVLDTQYF

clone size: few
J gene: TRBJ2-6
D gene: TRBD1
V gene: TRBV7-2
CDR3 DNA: TGTGCCAGCAGCCCCGGGCTCGGACAGGGCAGCAAGTGGGCCAACGTCCTGACTTTC
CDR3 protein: CASSPGLGQGSKWANVLTF

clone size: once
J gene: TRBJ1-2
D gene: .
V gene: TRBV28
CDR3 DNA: TGTGCCAGCAGGTCAGGGGAAGATGGCTACACCTTC
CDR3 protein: CASRSGEDGYTF

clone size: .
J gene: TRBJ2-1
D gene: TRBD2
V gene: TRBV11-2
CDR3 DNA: TGTGCCAGCAGCCCCGGGACTAGCGTCCACAATGAGCAGTTCTTC
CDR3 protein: CASSPGTSVHNEQFF

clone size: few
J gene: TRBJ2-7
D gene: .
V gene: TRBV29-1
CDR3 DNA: TGCAGCGTTCTTGGGGAATCCTACGAGCAGTACTTC
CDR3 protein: CSVLGESYEQYF

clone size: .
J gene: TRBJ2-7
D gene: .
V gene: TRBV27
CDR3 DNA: TGTGCCAGCAGTAGCCCTGCAGGGGCCTATACCGAGCAGTACTTC
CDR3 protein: CASSSPAGAYTEQYF

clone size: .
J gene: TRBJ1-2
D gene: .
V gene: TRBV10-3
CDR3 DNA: TGTGCCATCAGTGAGACAGGAACACCGCGCTACACCTTC
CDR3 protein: CAISETGTPRYTF

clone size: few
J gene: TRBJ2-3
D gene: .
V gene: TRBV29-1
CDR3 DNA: TGCAGCGTTGAAGATCCCCGGACTGCCCTTAGCACAGATACGCAGTATTTT
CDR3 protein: CSVEDPRTALSTDTQYF

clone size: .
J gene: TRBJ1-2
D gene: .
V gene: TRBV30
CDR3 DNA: TGTGCCTGGAGTCATGTGGCAGCTCCCGACTATGGCTACACCTTC
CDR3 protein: CAWSHVAAPDYGYTF

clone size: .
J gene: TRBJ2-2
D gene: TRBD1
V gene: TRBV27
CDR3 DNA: TGTGCCAGCAGCGTCGGGACAGCTAACACCGGGGAGCTGTTTTTT
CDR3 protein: CASSVGTANTGELFF

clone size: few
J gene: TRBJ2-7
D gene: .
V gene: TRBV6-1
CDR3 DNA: TGTGCCAGCAGTGACCCAGGGAAGGGGAACGAGCAGTACTTC
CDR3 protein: CASSDPGKGNEQYF

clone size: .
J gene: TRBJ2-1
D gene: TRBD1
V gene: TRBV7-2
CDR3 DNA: TGTGCCAGCAGCTTAGCGCGGACAGGGGTCTACAATGAGCAGTTCTTC
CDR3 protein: CASSLARTGVYNEQFF

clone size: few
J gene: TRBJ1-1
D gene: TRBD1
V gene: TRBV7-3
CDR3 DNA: TGTGCCAGCAGCTCTTTTCCGGGACAGGGGAACACTGAAGCTTTCTTT
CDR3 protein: CASSSFPGQGNTEAFF

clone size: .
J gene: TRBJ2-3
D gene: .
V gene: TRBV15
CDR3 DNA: TGTGCCACCAGCAGAGATAGCGCCCATGGCACAGATACGCAGTATTTT
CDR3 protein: CATSRDSAHGTDTQYF